A selection of T cell receptor beta chains follows, all from one sample in a study of shared clonotypes between healthy human individuals. Clones were read by immunoSEQ multiplex PCR, and TCRdb kept only the in-frame ones, dropping some. The sample yields roughly 500,000 clones, 70% to 80% seen once. Sequencing was carried out using PBMCs. The receptors originated from a woman between 35 and 50 years old in good health. Some clones in this sample may be carry-over from other donors' samples. The CDR3 runs from the conserved cysteine through the conserved F or W. D genes are given only for firm matches. Part of the rows lack a size; the others show once, few, many or a class for expanded clones.

cdr3_length	clone_size	d_call	v_call	j_call	cdr3_aa	cdr3_nt
12	few	TRBD2	TRBV13	TRBJ2-1	CASSSLAGRRIF	TGTGCCAGCAGCTCCTTAGCGGGGAGACGAATCTTC
14	medium-sized	-	TRBV29-1	TRBJ1-1	CSVASGASNTEAFF	TGCAGCGTTGCCTCCGGGGCGTCGAACACTGAAGCTTTCTTT
15	-	TRBD2	TRBV18	TRBJ2-4	CASPFLGGGKNIQYF	TGTGCCAGTCCTTTCCTTGGGGGGGGCAAAAACATTCAGTACTTC
16	-	TRBD1	TRBV7-2	TRBJ1-2	CASSLAGGQGIYGYTF	TGTGCCAGCAGCTTAGCGGGGGGACAGGGCATCTATGGCTACACCTTC
15	once	TRBD1	TRBV27	TRBJ2-7	CARLFGQGTPYEQYF	TGTGCCAGGCTATTCGGACAGGGGACACCCTACGAGCAGTACTTC
15	-	TRBD1	TRBV18	TRBJ1-3	CASSPGTDSGNTIYF	TGTGCCAGCTCACCCGGGACAGACTCTGGAAACACCATATATTTT
17	once	TRBD2	TRBV5-8	TRBJ2-1	CASSLEVLAGRYNEQFF	TGTGCCAGCAGCTTGGAAGTTCTAGCGGGACGATACAATGAGCAGTTCTTC
14	-	-	TRBV14	TRBJ2-3	CASSQDLGTDTQYF	TGTGCCAGCAGCCAAGATCTCGGAACAGATACGCAGTATTTT
15	once	-	TRBV6-5	TRBJ2-7	CASTPGAAGWGEQYF	TGTGCCAGCACCCCCGGTGCCGCCGGATGGGGAGAGCAGTACTTC
16	once	TRBD1	TRBV11-2	TRBJ2-3	CASSSPPGQSTDTQYF	TGTGCCAGCAGCTCGCCACCGGGACAGAGCACAGATACGCAGTATTTT
14	-	-	TRBV5-4	TRBJ1-2	CASRIGAANYGYTF	TGTGCCAGCAGGATCGGGGCAGCTAACTATGGCTACACCTTC
16	-	TRBD2	TRBV4-2	TRBJ2-1	CASRHVAGGPKFEQFF	TGTGCCAGCAGACACGTAGCGGGAGGGCCCAAGTTTGAGCAGTTCTTC
11	-	-	TRBV20-1	TRBJ1-5	CSAREKTAQHF	TGCAGTGCTAGAGAAAAGACAGCCCAGCATTTT
14	once	-	TRBV5-6	TRBJ2-5	CASSYGRIQETQYF	TGTGCCAGCAGCTATGGACGGATCCAAGAGACCCAGTACTTC
15	few	-	TRBV19	TRBJ1-3	CASSINIGSGNTIYF	TGTGCCAGTAGTATCAACATCGGCTCTGGAAACACCATATATTTT
14	-	TRBD1	TRBV7-3	TRBJ2-7	CASSPGQGTYEQYF	TGTGCCAGCAGCCCAGGACAGGGCACCTACGAGCAGTACTTC
16	-	-	TRBV7-2	TRBJ1-3	CASSLGRRSSGNTIYF	TGTGCCAGCAGCTTAGGGCGACGGAGCTCTGGAAACACCATATATTTT
11	-	-	TRBV4-1	TRBJ2-7	CASSQHNEQYF	TGCGCCAGCAGCCAACACAACGAGCAGTACTTC
14	-	-	TRBV5-1	TRBJ2-5	CASSTGTSDETQYF	TGCGCCAGCAGCACCGGGACATCGGACGAGACCCAGTACTTC
14	few	-	TRBV6-5	TRBJ2-5	CASSYFPQQETQYF	TGTGCCAGCAGTTACTTCCCACAGCAAGAGACCCAGTACTTC
14	once	TRBD1	TRBV5-1	TRBJ1-2	CASSREGTGEGYTF	TGCGCCAGCAGCCGGGAGGGGACAGGGGAAGGCTACACCTTC
13	-	-	TRBV5-4	TRBJ2-7	CASSLPNEREQYF	TGTGCCAGCAGCCTCCCTAACGAGAGGGAGCAGTACTTC
13	-	-	TRBV11-3	TRBJ1-1	CASSYQGNTEAFF	TGTGCCAGCAGCTACCAGGGGAACACTGAAGCTTTCTTT
13	-	-	TRBV2	TRBJ2-2	CASSEGTPGELFF	TGTGCCAGCAGTGAAGGGACTCCCGGGGAGCTGTTTTTT
12	-	-	TRBV27	TRBJ1-2	CASRREDYGYTF	TGTGCCAGCAGGAGAGAAGACTATGGCTACACCTTC
14	once	-	TRBV27	TRBJ1-2	CATHGGGAHYGYTF	TGTGCCACCCACGGGGGGGGCGCTCACTATGGCTACACCTTC
13	-	-	TRBV7-2	TRBJ2-7	CASSSRASYEQYF	TGTGCCAGCAGTTCTAGGGCCTCCTACGAGCAGTACTTC
13	once	-	TRBV5-4	TRBJ2-5	CASSSRVGETQYF	TGTGCCAGCAGCTCGAGGGTGGGAGAGACCCAGTACTTC
13	-	-	TRBV28	TRBJ1-2	CASSSPPNYGYTF	TGTGCCAGCAGTTCCCCTCCCAACTATGGCTACACCTTC
11	-	-	TRBV29-1	TRBJ1-4	CSVVDNEKLFF	TGCAGCGTTGTGGACAATGAAAAACTGTTTTTT
13	-	-	TRBV6-6	TRBJ1-2	CASSYSRQDGYTF	TGTGCCAGCAGTTACTCTAGGCAGGATGGCTACACCTTC
15	few	-	TRBV2	TRBJ1-3	CASTPGASSGNTIYF	TGTGCCAGCACCCCTGGGGCCAGCTCTGGAAACACCATATATTTT
12	-	-	TRBV11-2	TRBJ2-1	CASSFKGSKQFF	TGTGCCAGCAGCTTCAAGGGTTCAAAGCAGTTCTTC
14	-	-	TRBV10-3	TRBJ1-1	CAISESRGNTEAFF	TGTGCCATCAGTGAGTCAAGGGGAAACACTGAAGCTTTCTTT
13	-	-	TRBV6-4	TRBJ1-5	CASSPGSNQPQHF	TGTGCCAGCTCTCCGGGGTCCAATCAGCCCCAGCATTTT
15	few	-	TRBV10-2	TRBJ1-4	CASSEKDTTNEKLFF	TGCGCCAGCAGTGAGAAGGACACAACTAATGAAAAACTGTTTTTT
14	few	TRBD1	TRBV7-2	TRBJ2-1	CASSFDRGPNEQFF	TGTGCCAGCAGCTTCGACAGGGGGCCAAATGAGCAGTTCTTC
14	-	-	TRBV28	TRBJ2-7	CASSPGREPYEQYF	TGTGCCAGCAGCCCGGGACGGGAGCCCTACGAGCAGTACTTC
14	-	TRBD1	TRBV29-1	TRBJ2-1	CSVGGWAGGNEQFF	TGCAGCGTTGGGGGTTGGGCAGGGGGCAATGAGCAGTTCTTC
15	-	-	TRBV30	TRBJ2-5	CAWSVRGTIGETQYF	TGTGCCTGGAGTGTACGCGGAACGATCGGCGAGACCCAGTACTTC
16	-	TRBD1	TRBV28	TRBJ2-7	CASSLSPPGQSYEQYF	TGTGCCAGCAGTTTATCCCCTCCGGGACAGAGCTACGAGCAGTACTTC
16	-	-	TRBV9	TRBJ1-3	CASSASFIGSGNTIYF	TGTGCCAGCAGCGCTAGTTTTATAGGCTCTGGAAACACCATATATTTT
13	-	TRBD1	TRBV10-3	TRBJ1-4	CAIRGQQNEKLFF	TGTGCCATCAGGGGACAGCAGAATGAAAAACTGTTTTTT
20	-	TRBD1	TRBV4-3	TRBJ1-3	CASSQEAIRDRGLSGNTIYF	TGCGCCAGCAGCCAAGAGGCCATTCGGGACAGGGGGCTCTCTGGAAACACCATATATTTT
15	-	-	TRBV11-1	TRBJ2-3	CASSFRTASTDTQYF	TGTGCCAGCAGCTTCAGGACGGCTAGCACAGATACGCAGTATTTT
15	-	-	TRBV30	TRBJ1-6	CAWSGRVFQNSPLHF	TGTGCCTGGAGTGGAAGGGTTTTTCAAAATTCACCCCTCCACTTT
15	-	-	TRBV25-1	TRBJ1-4	CASSDWRATNEKLFF	TGTGCCAGCAGTGACTGGAGAGCAACTAATGAAAAACTGTTTTTT
13	few	-	TRBV18	TRBJ2-2	CASSPSLVGELFF	TGTGCCAGCTCACCTTCCCTTGTCGGGGAGCTGTTTTTT
12	-	TRBD1	TRBV29-1	TRBJ2-1	CSAGTGSDEQFF	TGCAGCGCGGGGACAGGGAGCGATGAGCAGTTCTTC
14	-	-	TRBV7-9	TRBJ1-2	CASSYDWSYYGYTF	TGTGCCAGCAGCTACGACTGGTCTTACTATGGCTACACCTTC